Listed below are T cell receptor beta chains from one sample, sequenced in a study of shared clonotypes between healthy human individuals. Profiling relied on immunoSEQ multiplex PCR, and the TCRdb table lists in-frame clones only, not all of them. The data contain 550,000 to 650,000 clones, approximately 96% of them singletons. Sequences were obtained from naive CD8+ T cells sorted from blood. Every receptor here comes from a woman in her thirties in good health. Both conserved end residues are part of each CDR3. Fields, in order: V gene, J gene, clone size, D gene, CDR3 protein, CDR3 DNA. A D gene is named only where the DNA matches it firmly. A clone size is listed for some rows: how often the clone was seen (once, few, many), or a class if it is expanded.

>TRBV5-5|TRBJ1-5|.|.
CASSSGDSNQPQHF
TGTGCCAGCAGCAGTGGTGATAGCAATCAGCCCCAGCATTTT
>TRBV6-4|TRBJ1-5|.|.
CASSDPDSINQPQHF
TGTGCCAGCAGTGACCCAGACAGTATCAATCAGCCCCAGCATTTT
>TRBV7-6|TRBJ2-1|once|TRBD2
CASSLAHGRAYNEQFF
TGTGCCAGCAGCTTAGCGCACGGGAGGGCCTACAATGAGCAGTTCTTC
>TRBV9|TRBJ2-1|.|.
CASSAQWPTSSNEQFF
TGTGCCAGCAGCGCCCAATGGCCCACTTCGAGCAATGAGCAGTTCTTC
>TRBV6-4|TRBJ2-7|.|TRBD2
CASSDLRESDEQYF
TGTGCCAGCAGTGATTTGCGGGAGTCGGACGAGCAGTACTTC
>TRBV28|TRBJ2-1|.|.
CASSPPEGYNEQFF
TGTGCCAGCAGTCCCCCGGAGGGCTACAATGAGCAGTTCTTC
>TRBV5-1|TRBJ2-7|.|.
CASSFSRTRAYEQYF
TGCGCCAGCAGCTTTTCCCGGACAAGAGCCTACGAGCAGTACTTC
>TRBV7-9|TRBJ2-7|.|.
CASSSGRKPYEQYF
TGTGCCAGCAGCTCGGGACGGAAACCCTACGAGCAGTACTTC
>TRBV9|TRBJ2-1|.|TRBD1
CASSVGRGRRNEQFF
TGTGCCAGCAGCGTAGGCAGGGGGCGTAGGAATGAGCAGTTCTTC
>TRBV15|TRBJ1-1|.|.
CATSDRQDLNTEAFF
TGTGCCACCAGCGACCGACAGGACCTGAACACTGAAGCTTTCTTT
>TRBV4-1|TRBJ2-1|.|TRBD2
CASSQETSGSYNEQFF
TGCGCCAGCAGCCAAGAAACTAGCGGATCCTACAATGAGCAGTTCTTC
>TRBV6-5|TRBJ2-7|.|TRBD1
CASSNRDRAGEQYF
TGTGCCAGCAGTAACCGGGACAGGGCTGGCGAGCAGTACTTC
>TRBV6-5|TRBJ2-7|.|.
CASSYTGIEQYF
TGTGCCAGCAGTTACACAGGGATCGAGCAGTACTTC
>TRBV9|TRBJ1-1|.|.
CASSFRDGEAFF
TGTGCCAGCAGCTTCCGGGACGGTGAAGCTTTCTTT
>TRBV6-5|TRBJ2-7|.|.
CASRDGSASQYF
TGTGCCAGCAGAGACGGTTCTGCGTCGCAGTACTTC
>TRBV6-1|TRBJ2-7|.|TRBD2
CASSEQELAGEQYF
TGTGCCAGCAGTGAACAGGAACTAGCGGGAGAGCAGTACTTC
>TRBV5-8|TRBJ1-5|once|.
CASSLVGRAGNQPQHF
TGTGCCAGCAGCTTGGTGGGAAGAGCGGGCAATCAGCCCCAGCATTTT
>TRBV7-6|TRBJ2-7|.|.
CASSPGPAYEQYF
TGTGCCAGCAGCCCAGGGCCGGCCTACGAGCAGTACTTC